Listed below are T cell receptor beta chains from one sample, sequenced in a study of cytomegalovirus exposure and HLA in healthy donors. Clones were read by immunoSEQ multiplex PCR, and TCRdb kept only the in-frame ones, dropping some. The sample has over 120,000 clones, roughly 70% seen once. Sequenced material: PBMCs. These receptors were taken from a man under 40 in good health and CMV-seronegative. CDR3s include the opening cysteine and the closing phenylalanine or tryptophan. Fields, in order: V gene, clone size, J gene, D gene, CDR3 protein, CDR3 DNA. D genes are given only for firm matches. A row's size may be missing; if present it is once, few, many or a size class.

V gene: TRBV29-1
clone size: .
J gene: TRBJ1-1
D gene: TRBD1
CDR3 protein: CSGWSGTGGTKAEAFF
CDR3 DNA: TGCAGCGGGTGGTCCGGGACAGGGGGTACTAAGGCTGAAGCTTTCTTT

V gene: TRBV7-8
clone size: .
J gene: TRBJ2-1
D gene: TRBD2
CDR3 protein: CASSPKDGRDYIYNEQFF
CDR3 DNA: TGTGCCAGCAGCCCGAAGGACGGCCGGGACTATATCTACAATGAGCAGTTCTTC

V gene: TRBV19
clone size: .
J gene: TRBJ2-7
D gene: .
CDR3 protein: CASSIGGVLYEQYF
CDR3 DNA: TGTGCCAGTAGTATAGGGGGAGTACTCTACGAGCAGTACTTC

V gene: TRBV7-9
clone size: .
J gene: TRBJ2-7
D gene: TRBD2
CDR3 protein: CASSDPRGTSGGQYEQYF
CDR3 DNA: TGTGCCAGCAGCGACCCACGCGGGACTAGCGGGGGCCAATACGAGCAGTACTTC

V gene: TRBV7-3
clone size: .
J gene: TRBJ2-1
D gene: TRBD1
CDR3 protein: CASSSTGDGEQFF
CDR3 DNA: TGTGCCAGCAGCTCTACAGGGGACGGTGAGCAGTTCTTC

V gene: TRBV4-2
clone size: few
J gene: TRBJ2-6
D gene: .
CDR3 protein: CASSQIGNSGANVLTF
CDR3 DNA: TGTGCCAGCAGCCAGATCGGGAACTCTGGGGCCAACGTCCTGACTTTC

V gene: TRBV6-5
clone size: few
J gene: TRBJ1-2
D gene: .
CDR3 protein: CASSTSQGDYGYTF
CDR3 DNA: TGTGCCAGCAGTACATCACAGGGCGACTATGGCTACACCTTC

V gene: TRBV4-1
clone size: few
J gene: TRBJ2-5
D gene: TRBD1
CDR3 protein: CASSQDSGTGIRTQYF
CDR3 DNA: TGCGCCAGCAGCCAAGATTCGGGGACAGGGATACGGACCCAGTACTTC

V gene: TRBV5-4
clone size: .
J gene: TRBJ2-4
D gene: .
CDR3 protein: CASSFQEGRLQYF
CDR3 DNA: TGTGCCAGCAGCTTTCAGGAGGGGCGACTTCAGTACTTC

V gene: TRBV28
clone size: once
J gene: TRBJ1-4
D gene: .
CDR3 protein: CASSPRATNEKLFF
CDR3 DNA: TGTGCCAGCAGTCCCAGGGCAACTAATGAAAAACTGTTTTTT